The clone carrying this T cell receptor beta chain came up a few times. These data belong to a study of response to subunit inactivated influenza vaccine. TCRdb fed the RT-PCR reads into MiXCR, producing one record per CDR3 protein. The sample has some 550,000 distinct CDR3 sequences; approximately 20% are singletons. These data also featured in a second study, about T cells expressing NK-cell markers. Per that paper: With UMIs, 5'RACE template switching was used to make TCR beta cDNA. Cells sorted as CD3+CD56+NKG2C+, CD3+CD56+NKG2C- and CD3+CD56-NKG2C+ T cells supplied the TCR beta repertoires. An anti-gamma-delta TCR antibody restricted sorting to alpha-beta TCR T cells in several experiments. For a handful of donors, the dominant NKG2C+ clonotypes made up about 1.0-8% of their CD8+ T cells.

The sample was CD4+ T cells sorted from PBMCs, taken 11 to 12 days after vaccination. This sequence was found in a man in his fifties or sixties who received an inactivated influenza vaccine.

CDR3 in DNA: TGCGCCAGCAGTGCCGACGGGCATAGCAATCAGCCCCAGCATTTT. Amino acid sequence: CASSADGHSNQPQHF. This sequence joins TRBV5-1 and TRBJ1-5; D is ambiguous. Trimming left V 5 bases short and J 0 bases short, with 12 bases between. CDR1 and CDR2 (germline): SGHRS, YFSETQ. The CDR3 spans 15 residues.